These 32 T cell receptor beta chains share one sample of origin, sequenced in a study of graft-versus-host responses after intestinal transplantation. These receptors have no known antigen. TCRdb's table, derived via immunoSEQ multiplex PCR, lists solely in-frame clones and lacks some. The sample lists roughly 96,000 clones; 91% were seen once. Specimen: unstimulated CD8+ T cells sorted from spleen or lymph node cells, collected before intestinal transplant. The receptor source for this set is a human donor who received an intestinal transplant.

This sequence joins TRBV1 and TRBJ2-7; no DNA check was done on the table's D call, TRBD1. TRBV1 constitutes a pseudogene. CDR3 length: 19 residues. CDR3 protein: CTSSQDLTGKRKPLYEQYF. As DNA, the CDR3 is TGCACCAGCAGCCAAGATTTAACAGGGAAGAGAAAGCCCCTCTACGAGCAGTACTTC.

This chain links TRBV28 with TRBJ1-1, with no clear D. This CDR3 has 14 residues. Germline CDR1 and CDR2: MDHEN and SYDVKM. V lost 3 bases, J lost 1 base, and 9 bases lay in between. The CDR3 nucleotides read TGTGCCAGCAGTTTTCGCCGGGGGAACACTGAAGCTTTCTTT. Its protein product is CASSFRRGNTEAFF.

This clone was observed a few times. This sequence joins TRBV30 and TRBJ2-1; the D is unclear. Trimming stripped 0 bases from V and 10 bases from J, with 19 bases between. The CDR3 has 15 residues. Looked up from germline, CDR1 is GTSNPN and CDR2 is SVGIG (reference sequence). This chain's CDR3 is CAWSVSVAALDEQFF. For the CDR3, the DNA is TGTGCCTGGAGTGTAAGCGTCGCCGCCCTAGACGAGCAGTTCTTC.

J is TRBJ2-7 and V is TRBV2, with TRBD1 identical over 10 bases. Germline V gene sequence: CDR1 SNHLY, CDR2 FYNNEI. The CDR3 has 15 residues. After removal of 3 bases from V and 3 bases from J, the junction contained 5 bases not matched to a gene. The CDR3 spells CASSEGQGRVYEQYF. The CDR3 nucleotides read TGTGCCAGCAGTGAGGGACAGGGGAGGGTCTACGAGCAGTACTTC.

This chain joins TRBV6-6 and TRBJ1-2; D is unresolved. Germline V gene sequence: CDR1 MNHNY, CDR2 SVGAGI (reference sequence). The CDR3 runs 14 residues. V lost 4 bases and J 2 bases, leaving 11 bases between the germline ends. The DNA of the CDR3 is TGTGCCAGCAGTTTTTCCAACTTCAACTATGGCTACACCTTC. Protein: CASSFSNFNYGYTF.

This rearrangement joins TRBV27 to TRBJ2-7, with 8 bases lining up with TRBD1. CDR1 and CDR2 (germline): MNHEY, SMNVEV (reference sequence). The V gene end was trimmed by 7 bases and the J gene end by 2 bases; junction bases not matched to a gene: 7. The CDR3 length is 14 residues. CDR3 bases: TGTGCCAGCAATGACAGGGGTCCGACCTACGAGCAGTACTTC. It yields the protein CASNDRGPTYEQYF.

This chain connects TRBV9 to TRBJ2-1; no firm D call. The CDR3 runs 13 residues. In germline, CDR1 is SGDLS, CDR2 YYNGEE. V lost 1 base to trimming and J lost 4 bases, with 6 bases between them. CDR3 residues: CASSVTPYNEQFF. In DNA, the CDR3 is TGTGCCAGCAGCGTAACACCTTACAATGAGCAGTTCTTC.

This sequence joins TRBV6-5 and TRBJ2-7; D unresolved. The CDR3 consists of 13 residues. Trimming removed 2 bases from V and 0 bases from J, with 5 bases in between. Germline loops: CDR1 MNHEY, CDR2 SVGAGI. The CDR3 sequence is CASSYGPSYEQYF. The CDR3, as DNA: TGTGCCAGCAGTTACGGGCCCTCCTACGAGCAGTACTTC.

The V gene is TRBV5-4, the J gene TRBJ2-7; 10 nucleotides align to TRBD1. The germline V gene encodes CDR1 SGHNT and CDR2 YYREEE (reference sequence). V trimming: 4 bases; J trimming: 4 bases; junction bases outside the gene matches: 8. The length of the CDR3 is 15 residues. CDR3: CASSLGQGRLYEQYF. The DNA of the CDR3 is TGTGCCAGCAGCCTGGGACAGGGGCGACTTTACGAGCAGTACTTC.

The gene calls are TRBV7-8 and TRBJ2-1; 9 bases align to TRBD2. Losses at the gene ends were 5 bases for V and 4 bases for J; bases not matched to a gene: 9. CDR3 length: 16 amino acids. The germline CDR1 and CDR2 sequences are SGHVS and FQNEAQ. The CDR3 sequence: CASSPRLAETYNEQFF. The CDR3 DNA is TGTGCCAGCAGCCCCCGACTAGCGGAGACTTACAATGAGCAGTTCTTC.

The CDR3 DNA sequence: TGTGCCTGGAGTGCGGGACAGGGGACGCAGTATTTT. Protein: CAWSAGQGTQYF. The genes are TRBV30 and TRBJ2-3, with 10 bases lining up with TRBD1. Germline values: CDR1 GTSNPN, CDR2 SVGIG (reference sequence). The CDR3 is 12 residues long. V gave up 1 base and J gave up 9 bases; unmatched junction bases: 1.

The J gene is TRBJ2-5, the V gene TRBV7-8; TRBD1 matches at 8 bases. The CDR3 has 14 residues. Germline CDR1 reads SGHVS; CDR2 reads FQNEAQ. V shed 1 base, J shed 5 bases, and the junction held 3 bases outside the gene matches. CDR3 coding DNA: TGTGCCAGCAGCTTAGAGACAGGGGATGAGACCCAGTACTTC. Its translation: CASSLETGDETQYF.

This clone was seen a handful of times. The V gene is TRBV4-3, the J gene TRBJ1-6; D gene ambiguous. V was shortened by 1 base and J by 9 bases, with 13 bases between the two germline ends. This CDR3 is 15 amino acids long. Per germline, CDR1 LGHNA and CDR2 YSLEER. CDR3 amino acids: CASSQGRGESSPLHF. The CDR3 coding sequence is TGCGCCAGCAGCCAAGGTCGGGGAGAGAGTTCACCCCTCCACTTT.

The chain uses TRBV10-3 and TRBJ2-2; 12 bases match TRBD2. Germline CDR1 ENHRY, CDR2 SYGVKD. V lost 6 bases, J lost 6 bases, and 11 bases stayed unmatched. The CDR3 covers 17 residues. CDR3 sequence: CAISNPEGLAGPGELFF. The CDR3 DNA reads TGTGCCATCAGCAACCCGGAGGGACTAGCGGGCCCCGGGGAGCTGTTTTTT.

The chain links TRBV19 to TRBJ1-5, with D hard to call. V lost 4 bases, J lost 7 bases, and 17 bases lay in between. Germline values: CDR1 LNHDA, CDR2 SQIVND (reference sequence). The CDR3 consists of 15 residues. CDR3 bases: TGTGCCAGTAGTAGTTCTGCCTACCCGGGGCAGCCCCAGCATTTT. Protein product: CASSSSAYPGQPQHF.

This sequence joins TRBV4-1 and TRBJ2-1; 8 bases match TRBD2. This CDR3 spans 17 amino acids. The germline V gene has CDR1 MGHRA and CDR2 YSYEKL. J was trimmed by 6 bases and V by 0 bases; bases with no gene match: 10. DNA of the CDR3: TGCGCCAGCAGCCAAGATCCACGGGGGGGCAAGGCCAATGAGCAGTTCTTC. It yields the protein CASSQDPRGGKANEQFF.

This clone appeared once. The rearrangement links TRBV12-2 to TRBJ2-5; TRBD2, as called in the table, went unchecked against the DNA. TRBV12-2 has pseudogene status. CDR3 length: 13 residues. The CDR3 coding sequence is TGTGCAAGTCGCTTGCGGGGCCGGGAGACCCAGTACTTC. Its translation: CASRLRGRETQYF.

As DNA, the CDR3 is TGCGCCAGCAGCCAGCTAGCGGGGGATGAGCAGTTCTTC. The encoded protein is CASSQLAGDEQFF. The J gene is TRBJ2-1, the V gene TRBV4-1; the match to TRBD2 covers 10 bases. CDR3 size: 13 residues. V shed 3 bases, J shed 8 bases, and the junction held 1 base outside the gene matches. Looked up from germline, CDR1 is MGHRA and CDR2 is YSYEKL.

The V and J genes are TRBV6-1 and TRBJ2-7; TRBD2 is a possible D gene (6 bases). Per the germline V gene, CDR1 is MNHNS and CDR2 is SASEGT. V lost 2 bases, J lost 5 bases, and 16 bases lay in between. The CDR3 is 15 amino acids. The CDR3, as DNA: TGTGCCAGCAGTGAATCCTCGGGAGCCCCTCACGAGCAGTACTTC. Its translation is CASSESSGAPHEQYF.

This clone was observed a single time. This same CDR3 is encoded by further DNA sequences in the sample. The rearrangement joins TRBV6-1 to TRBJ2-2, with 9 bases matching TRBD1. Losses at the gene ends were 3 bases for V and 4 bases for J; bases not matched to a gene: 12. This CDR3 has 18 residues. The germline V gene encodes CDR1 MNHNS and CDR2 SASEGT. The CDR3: CASSEEGQGVRGTGELFF. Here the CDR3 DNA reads TGTGCCAGCAGTGAGGAGGGACAGGGAGTGAGGGGCACCGGGGAGCTGTTTTTT.

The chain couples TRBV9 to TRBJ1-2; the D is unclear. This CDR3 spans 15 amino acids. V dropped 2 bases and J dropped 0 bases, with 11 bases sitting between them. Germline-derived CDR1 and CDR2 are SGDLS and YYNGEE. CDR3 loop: CASSVALGANYGYTF. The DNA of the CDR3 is TGTGCCAGCAGCGTCGCTCTGGGAGCTAACTATGGCTACACCTTC.

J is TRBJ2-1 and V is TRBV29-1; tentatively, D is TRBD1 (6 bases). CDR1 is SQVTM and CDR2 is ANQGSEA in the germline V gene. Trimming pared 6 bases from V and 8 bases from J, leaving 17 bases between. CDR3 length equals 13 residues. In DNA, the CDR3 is TGCAGCGTCACTGGGGGCGCGTCGTATGAGCAGTTCTTC. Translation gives CSVTGGASYEQFF.

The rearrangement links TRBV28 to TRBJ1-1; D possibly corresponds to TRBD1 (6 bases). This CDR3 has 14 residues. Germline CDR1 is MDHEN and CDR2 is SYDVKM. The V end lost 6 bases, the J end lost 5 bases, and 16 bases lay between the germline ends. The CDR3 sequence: CASSLTGSGTEAFF. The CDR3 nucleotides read TGTGCCAGCAGCCTAACAGGGTCAGGGACTGAAGCTTTCTTT.

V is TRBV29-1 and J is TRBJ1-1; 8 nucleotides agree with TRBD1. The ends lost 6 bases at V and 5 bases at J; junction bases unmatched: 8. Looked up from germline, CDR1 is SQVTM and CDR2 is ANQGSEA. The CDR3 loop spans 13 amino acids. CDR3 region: CSVGDRGGTEAFF. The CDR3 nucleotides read TGCAGCGTGGGAGACAGGGGAGGTACTGAAGCTTTCTTT.

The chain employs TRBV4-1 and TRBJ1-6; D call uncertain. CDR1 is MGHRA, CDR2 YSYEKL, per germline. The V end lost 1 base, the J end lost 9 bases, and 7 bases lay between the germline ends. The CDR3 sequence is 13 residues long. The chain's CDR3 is CASSQVGSSPLHF. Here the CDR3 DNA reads TGCGCCAGCAGCCAAGTGGGCAGTTCACCCCTCCACTTT.

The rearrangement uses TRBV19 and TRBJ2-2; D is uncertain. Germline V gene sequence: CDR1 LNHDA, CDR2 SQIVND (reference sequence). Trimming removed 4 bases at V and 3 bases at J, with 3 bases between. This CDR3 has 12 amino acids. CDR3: CASSTYTGELFF. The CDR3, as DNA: TGTGCCAGTAGTACATACACCGGGGAGCTGTTTTTT. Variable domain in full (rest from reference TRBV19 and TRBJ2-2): DGGITQSPKYLFRKEGQNVTLSCEQNLNHDAMYWYRQDPGQGLRLIYYSQIVNDFQKGDIAEGYSVSREKKESFPLTVTSAQKNPTAFYLCASSTYTGELFFGEGSRLTVL.

The CDR3 coding sequence is TGTGCCAGCAGTGAAGCGCCGGTCTACAATGAGCAGTTCTTC. Translation gives CASSEAPVYNEQFF. This chain links TRBV6-1 with TRBJ2-1; D gene ambiguous. CDR3 length: 14 amino acids. Germline CDR1 MNHNS, CDR2 SASEGT. The ends were cut back, 0 bases at V and 3 bases at J, with 6 bases in the middle.

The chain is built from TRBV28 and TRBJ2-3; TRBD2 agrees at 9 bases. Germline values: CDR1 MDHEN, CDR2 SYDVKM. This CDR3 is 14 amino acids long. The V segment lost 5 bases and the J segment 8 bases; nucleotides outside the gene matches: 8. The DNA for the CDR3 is TGTGCCAGCAGTCCCCGGACTAGCGTCGGTACGCAGTATTTT. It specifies CASSPRTSVGTQYF.

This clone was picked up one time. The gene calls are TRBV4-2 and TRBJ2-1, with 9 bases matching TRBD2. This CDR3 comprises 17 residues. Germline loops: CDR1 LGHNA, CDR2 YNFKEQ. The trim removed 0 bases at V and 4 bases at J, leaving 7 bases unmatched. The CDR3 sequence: CASSQDGLAGTYNEQFF. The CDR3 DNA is TGTGCCAGCAGCCAAGATGGGCTAGCGGGAACGTACAATGAGCAGTTCTTC.

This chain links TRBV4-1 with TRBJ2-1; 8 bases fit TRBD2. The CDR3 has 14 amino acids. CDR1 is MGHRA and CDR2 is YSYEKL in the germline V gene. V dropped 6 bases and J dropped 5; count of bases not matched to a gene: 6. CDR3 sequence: CASRATSVDNEQFF. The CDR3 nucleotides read TGCGCCAGCAGGGCGACTAGCGTGGACAATGAGCAGTTCTTC.

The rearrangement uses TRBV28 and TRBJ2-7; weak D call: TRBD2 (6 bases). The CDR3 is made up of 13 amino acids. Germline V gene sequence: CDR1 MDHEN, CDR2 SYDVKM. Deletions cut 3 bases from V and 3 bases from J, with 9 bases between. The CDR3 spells CASSFAGIYEQYF. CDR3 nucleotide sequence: TGTGCCAGCAGTTTTGCGGGAATCTACGAGCAGTACTTC. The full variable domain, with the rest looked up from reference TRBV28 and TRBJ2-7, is DVKVTQSSRYLVKRTGEKVFLECVQDMDHENMFWYRQDPGLGLRLIYFSYDVKMKEKGDIPEGYSVSREKKERFSLILESASTNQTSMYLCASSFAGIYEQYFGPGTRLTVT.

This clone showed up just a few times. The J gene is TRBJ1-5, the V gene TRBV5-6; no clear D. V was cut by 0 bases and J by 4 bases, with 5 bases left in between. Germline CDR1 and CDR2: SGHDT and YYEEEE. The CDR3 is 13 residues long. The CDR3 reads CASSLAGNQPQHF. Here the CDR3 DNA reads TGTGCCAGCAGCTTGGCGGGTAATCAGCCCCAGCATTTT.